The 23 T cell receptor beta chains listed next were all sequenced from one sample in a study of blood T cell repertoires in COVID-19. TCRdb's copy holds only in-frame clones and misses some; the assay was immunoSEQ multiplex PCR. The repertoire holds 190,000 or so clones, with more than 85% as singletons. The sequenced material came from peripheral blood. The receptor set was obtained from a man aged 40-49 years with active or convalescent COVID-19.

J is TRBJ2-1 and V is TRBV19; D is unresolved. Between the trimmed V and J ends, which lost 5 bases and 4 bases, there was a span of 3 bases. The CDR3 covers 11 residues. Germline V gene data show CDR1 as LNHDA and CDR2 as SQIVND (reference sequence). CDR3 in amino acids: CASSEYNEQFF. The CDR3 region has the DNA TGTGCCAGTAGTGAGTACAATGAGCAGTTCTTC.

This chain joins TRBV6-1 and TRBJ2-7, with a tentative D call TRBD1 (6 bases). The CDR3 is made up of 16 amino acids. The germline CDR1 and CDR2 sequences are MNHNS and SASEGT. V was shortened by 0 bases and J by 2 bases, with 14 bases between the two germline ends. For the CDR3, the DNA is TGTGCCAGCAGTGAAGCTGGATCAGGGGCAACCTACGAGCAGTACTTC. Protein product: CASSEAGSGATYEQYF.

The V and J genes are TRBV19 and TRBJ2-7, with D possibly matching TRBD1 (5 bases). V was cut by 2 bases and J by 3 bases, with 17 bases left in between. Germline V gene sequence: CDR1 LNHDA, CDR2 SQIVND (reference sequence). The CDR3 is 16 amino acids. The DNA for the CDR3 is TGTGCCAGTAGTATAAGAGCCCAGGGTTTCTTCTACGAGCAGTACTTC. Its protein is CASSIRAQGFFYEQYF.

This chain joins TRBV28 and TRBJ1-6; TRBD1 matches 11 bases. V lost 8 bases and J lost 8; bases outside the gene matches: 8. The CDR3 is made up of 15 amino acids. The V gene's germline CDR1 is MDHEN and CDR2 SYDVKM. In DNA form, the CDR3 reads TGTGCCAGCGTTGACCGGGACAGGGGGGATTCACCCCTCCACTTT. Residues: CASVDRDRGDSPLHF.

This chain connects TRBV5-6 to TRBJ2-7, with 8 bases matching TRBD1. The CDR3 spans 15 residues. V dropped 5 bases and J dropped 3; count of bases not matched to a gene: 10. Germline-derived CDR1 and CDR2 are SGHDT and YYEEEE. The CDR3 protein is CASSGFGTGSYEQYF. In nucleotides, the CDR3 is TGTGCCAGCAGTGGATTCGGGACAGGAAGCTACGAGCAGTACTTC.

The chain couples TRBV6-5 to TRBJ1-3; TRBD1 might be the D (6 bases). Germline CDR1 reads MNHEY; CDR2 reads SVGAGI. This CDR3 region has 14 residues. V lost 0 bases and J 7 bases, leaving 10 bases between the germline ends. The CDR3 DNA follows: TGTGCCAGCAGTTACTCAACAGGGCGGAACACCATATATTTT. It encodes CASSYSTGRNTIYF.

The gene calls are TRBV7-9 and TRBJ1-2; D is unresolved. The CDR3 extends over 13 amino acids. Germline CDR1 reads SEHNR; CDR2 reads FQNEAQ (reference sequence). V was cut by 5 bases and J by 5 bases, with 12 bases left in between. CDR3 residues: CASSQNGDYGYTF. CDR3 nucleotides: TGTGCCAGCAGCCAAAACGGGGATTATGGCTACACCTTC.

This clone is a singleton in its sample. V gene TRBV11-2 combines with J gene TRBJ2-3, with TRBD1 matching 9 bases. The CDR3 has 14 residues. Per the germline V gene, CDR1 is SGHAT and CDR2 is FQNNGV. V gave up 5 bases and J gave up 5 bases; unmatched junction bases: 5. CDR3 sequence: CASSPGTGRDTQYF. CDR3 in DNA: TGTGCCAGCAGCCCAGGGACAGGGCGAGATACGCAGTATTTT.

The chain is built from TRBV6-4 and TRBJ2-1, with D uncertain. The CDR3 length is 14 residues. V lost 4 bases to trimming and J lost 4 bases, with 11 bases between them. Germline V gene data show CDR1 as MRHNA and CDR2 as SNTAGT. CDR3 nucleotide sequence: TGTGCCAGCAGTGCCGAGACACATTACAATGAGCAGTTCTTC. Encoded protein: CASSAETHYNEQFF.

The rearrangement uses TRBV5-1 and TRBJ2-4, with TRBD1 as a possible D gene (5 bases). V was shortened by 1 base and J by 11 bases, with 10 bases between the two germline ends. Germline CDR1 is SGHRS and CDR2 is YFSETQ. This CDR3 is 12 amino acids long. Here the CDR3 DNA reads TGCGCCAGCAGCTTGTTCCAGGGCGTTCAGTACTTC. Amino acids: CASSLFQGVQYF.

The chain links TRBV6-5 to TRBJ1-4; D gene uncertain. CDR1 and CDR2 (germline): MNHEY, SVGAGI. V shed 7 bases and J shed 5 bases, with 11 bases lying between them. The CDR3 is 13 residues long. The CDR3 bases are TGTGCCAGCACGGGAGGGCGGAATGAAAAACTGTTTTTT. Encoded protein: CASTGGRNEKLFF.

V and J are TRBV11-3 and TRBJ2-1, with 7 bases fitting TRBD1. After removal of 6 bases from V and 3 bases from J, the junction contained 14 bases not matched to a gene. The CDR3 is 17 residues long. The germline V gene has CDR1 SGHNT and CDR2 YENEEA. The CDR3 protein is CASSLARTGVVYNEQFF. The CDR3 DNA sequence: TGTGCCAGCAGTCTCGCCCGTACAGGGGTTGTCTACAATGAGCAGTTCTTC.

The chain couples TRBV28 to TRBJ1-1, with unresolved D. The V end was cut by 6 bases, the J end by 0 bases, with 8 bases between. Germline V lookup: CDR1 MDHEN, CDR2 SYDVKM. CDR3 length equals 13 residues. The CDR3 here is CASRAGLNTEAFF. DNA for the CDR3: TGTGCCAGCAGGGCGGGGTTGAACACTGAAGCTTTCTTT.

This clone was seen only once. The chain combines TRBV7-8 with TRBJ1-2, with unresolved D. Germline V gene sequence: CDR1 SGHVS, CDR2 FQNEAQ. The CDR3 has 15 amino acids. Trimming took off 1 base at V and 5 bases at J, with 14 bases between the two ends. In DNA, the CDR3 is TGTGCCAGCAGCTTAGAGGAGGGTATTAGGTATGGCTACACCTTC. This codes for CASSLEEGIRYGYTF.

The rearrangement uses TRBV29-1 and TRBJ2-5, with a tentative D call TRBD2 (7 bases). The ends were cut back, 6 bases at V and 2 bases at J, with 19 bases in the middle. Germline V gives CDR1 SQVTM, CDR2 ANQGSEA. The CDR3 contains 15 residues. The CDR3 nucleotides read TGCAGCGTCCTTCCGCTGAGGGGGGGACAAGAGACCCAGTACTTC. Translating it yields CSVLPLRGGQETQYF.

This chain joins TRBV9 and TRBJ2-3; 8 bases line up with TRBD1. CDR1 is SGDLS and CDR2 is YYNGEE in the germline V gene. Trimming cost V 5 bases and J 6 bases; bases outside gene matches: 8. The CDR3 contains 14 residues. The CDR3 spells CASSPRTGKDTQYF. CDR3 bases: TGTGCCAGCAGTCCCCGGACAGGGAAGGATACGCAGTATTTT.

The chain couples TRBV10-3 to TRBJ2-1; no definite D call. The CDR3 consists of 15 residues. CDR1 is ENHRY and CDR2 is SYGVKD in the germline V gene. V lost 2 bases and J lost 10, with 18 bases in between. The CDR3 sequence is CAISEPTPTEREQFF. The DNA for the CDR3 is TGTGCCATCAGTGAGCCAACACCTACTGAGAGGGAGCAGTTCTTC.

J is TRBJ2-1 and V is TRBV7-2; TRBD1 matches 9 bases. The V gene end was trimmed by 5 bases and the J gene end by 4 bases; junction bases not matched to a gene: 6. The CDR3 consists of 15 residues. CDR1 is SGHTA, CDR2 FQGNSA, per germline. This chain's CDR3 is CASSLKTGGYNEQFF. For the CDR3, the DNA is TGTGCCAGCAGCCTAAAGACAGGGGGATACAATGAGCAGTTCTTC.

The chain has TRBV28 and TRBJ1-3; possible D gene TRBD1, 6 bases. V gave up 5 bases and J gave up 4 bases, with 12 bases separating them. CDR1 is MDHEN, CDR2 SYDVKM, per germline. CDR3 length equals 14 residues. The CDR3 DNA sequence: TGTGCCAGCAGTCGGTTGGGGGCAGGAAACACCATATATTTT. Translating gives CASSRLGAGNTIYF.

The table lists this clone with a few counts. The CDR3 sequence: CASLRTSGGANEQFF. The CDR3 DNA sequence: TGTGCCAGCCTAAGGACTAGCGGGGGGGCCAATGAGCAGTTCTTC. J is TRBJ2-1 and V is TRBV5-4; 15 nucleotides agree with TRBD2. The V gene end was trimmed by 7 bases and the J gene end by 6 bases; junction bases not matched to a gene: 5. The length of the CDR3 is 15 residues. The germline CDR1 and CDR2 sequences are SGHNT and YYREEE (reference sequence).

The genes are TRBV28 and TRBJ2-2, with D perhaps TRBD1 (5 bases). CDR1 and CDR2 (germline): MDHEN, SYDVKM. The CDR3 covers 15 residues. Trimming took off 7 bases at V and 5 bases at J, with 17 bases between the two ends. CDR3 coding DNA: TGTGCCAGCACCCTCGGCAGGGTACCAACCGGGGAGCTGTTTTTT. This translates into CASTLGRVPTGELFF.

The chain couples TRBV4-1 to TRBJ1-1; D possibly corresponds to TRBD1 (5 bases). Trimming pared 0 bases from V and 4 bases from J, leaving 15 bases between. This CDR3 has 16 amino acids. CDR1 and CDR2 from the germline V gene are MGHRA and YSYEKL. CDR3 in DNA: TGCGCCAGCAGCCAAGATTCTCGACAGCGCGTCACTGAAGCTTTCTTT. Amino acid sequence: CASSQDSRQRVTEAFF.

The chain employs TRBV9 and TRBJ1-1, with 7 bases that match TRBD1. J gave up 0 bases and V 3 bases, and 11 bases lay outside the gene matches. In germline, CDR1 is SGDLS, CDR2 YYNGEE. The CDR3 is 17 amino acids. CDR3 in DNA: TGTGCCAGCAGCGGCCGGGACAGCAACTTCATGAACACTGAAGCTTTCTTT. Translation gives CASSGRDSNFMNTEAFF.